This is a list of T cell receptor beta chains from one sample in a study of T cell repertoires in cytomegalovirus infection. Antigens for these TCRs are unknown. TCRdb analysed the reads with MiXCR anew, one entry per CDR3 protein. The sample has hundreds of thousands of distinct CDR3 sequences, around 31% seen once. Material: cultured CD8+ T cells from PBMCs, obtained from culture after CMV antigen stimulation. Receptors originate from a human donor in good health (CMV status not recorded). Some clones in this sample may be carry-over from other donors' samples. The CDR3 runs from the conserved cysteine through the conserved F or W. The D gene is left open where the match is weak. Clone size, where shown, is once, few, many, or a class for clones that have expanded.

j_gene: TRBJ2-2
d_gene: .
abundance: .
v_gene: TRBV9
len: 13
CDR3aa: CASSPRSPGELFF
CDR3nt: TGTGCCAGCAGCCCCAGGAGTCCCGGGGAGCTGTTTTTT

j_gene: TRBJ1-5
d_gene: .
abundance: .
v_gene: TRBV5-1
len: 17
CDR3aa: CASSFGGPGYGNQPQHF
CDR3nt: TGCGCCAGCAGCTTCGGGGGTCCGGGATACGGCAATCAGCCCCAGCATTTT

j_gene: TRBJ1-2
d_gene: .
abundance: .
v_gene: TRBV28
len: 15
CDR3aa: CASSFFQEYLYGYTF
CDR3nt: TGTGCCAGCAGTTTCTTTCAGGAATATCTCTATGGCTACACCTTC

j_gene: TRBJ2-3
d_gene: .
abundance: few
v_gene: TRBV6-5
len: 14
CDR3aa: CASSRDPSTDTQYF
CDR3nt: TGTGCCAGCAGCCGGGACCCTAGCACAGATACGCAGTATTTT

j_gene: TRBJ2-3
d_gene: .
abundance: .
v_gene: TRBV12-3/TRBV12-4
len: 13
CDR3aa: CASSWRLADTQYF
CDR3nt: TGTGCCAGCAGTTGGAGGCTCGCAGATACGCAGTATTTT

j_gene: TRBJ1-1
d_gene: .
abundance: .
v_gene: TRBV19
len: 12
CDR3aa: CASRDGRPEAFF
CDR3nt: TGTGCCAGTAGGGACGGACGGCCTGAAGCTTTCTTT

j_gene: TRBJ1-2
d_gene: TRBD1
abundance: many
v_gene: TRBV7-8
len: 14
CDR3aa: CASSGDRGRVGYTF
CDR3nt: TGTGCCAGCAGCGGCGACAGGGGGCGGGTTGGCTACACCTTC

j_gene: TRBJ1-1
d_gene: .
abundance: few
v_gene: TRBV7-9
len: 16
CDR3aa: CASSYLGGGVNTEAFF
CDR3nt: TGTGCCAGCAGCTATTTGGGGGGAGGGGTGAACACTGAAGCTTTCTTT

j_gene: TRBJ1-1
d_gene: .
abundance: .
v_gene: TRBV12-3/TRBV12-4
len: 14
CDR3aa: CASSWASSNTEAFF
CDR3nt: TGTGCCAGCAGTTGGGCCAGCTCGAACACTGAAGCTTTCTTT

j_gene: TRBJ2-7
d_gene: TRBD1
abundance: .
v_gene: TRBV9
len: 16
CDR3aa: CASSANPGTGGYEQYF
CDR3nt: TGTGCCAGCAGCGCAAATCCCGGGACAGGGGGATACGAGCAGTACTTC

j_gene: TRBJ1-1
d_gene: TRBD1
abundance: .
v_gene: TRBV6-1
len: 14
CDR3aa: CASTIGQGGTEAFF
CDR3nt: TGTGCCAGCACTATTGGACAGGGTGGCACTGAAGCTTTCTTT

j_gene: TRBJ2-1
d_gene: TRBD2
abundance: .
v_gene: TRBV6-2/TRBV6-3
len: 14
CDR3aa: CASNLAGAYNEQFF
CDR3nt: TGTGCCAGCAACCTAGCGGGGGCGTACAATGAGCAGTTCTTC

j_gene: TRBJ2-7
d_gene: .
abundance: few
v_gene: TRBV19
len: 12
CDR3aa: CASRGTAYEQYF
CDR3nt: TGTGCCAGTAGGGGAACAGCCTACGAGCAGTACTTC

j_gene: TRBJ2-1
d_gene: .
abundance: few
v_gene: TRBV7-6
len: 15
CDR3aa: CASSSREAGYNEQFF
CDR3nt: TGTGCCAGCAGCTCCCGAGAGGCGGGGTACAATGAGCAGTTCTTC

j_gene: TRBJ1-2
d_gene: .
abundance: many
v_gene: TRBV27
len: 13
CDR3aa: CASSLTRRDGYTF
CDR3nt: TGTGCCAGCAGTTTAACACGGAGGGATGGCTACACCTTC

j_gene: TRBJ2-5
d_gene: .
abundance: few
v_gene: TRBV18
len: 15
CDR3aa: CASSPGTSYQETQYF
CDR3nt: TGTGCCAGCTCACCCGGGACATCGTACCAAGAGACCCAGTACTTC

j_gene: TRBJ1-4
d_gene: .
abundance: few
v_gene: TRBV19
len: 14
CDR3aa: CASSIEGINEKLFF
CDR3nt: TGTGCCAGTAGTATAGAGGGGATTAATGAAAAACTGTTTTTT

j_gene: TRBJ2-5
d_gene: TRBD2
abundance: few
v_gene: TRBV7-9
len: 14
CDR3aa: CASSSIGLEETQYF
CDR3nt: TGTGCCAGCAGCTCAATTGGACTAGAAGAGACCCAGTACTTC

j_gene: TRBJ2-7
d_gene: .
abundance: .
v_gene: TRBV28
len: 14
CDR3aa: CASSSLDRTYEQYF
CDR3nt: TGTGCCAGCAGTTCGCTCGACAGAACCTACGAGCAGTACTTC

j_gene: TRBJ2-2
d_gene: TRBD2
abundance: many
v_gene: TRBV7-2
len: 17
CDR3aa: CASSWELAGGYTGELFF
CDR3nt: TGTGCCAGCAGCTGGGAACTAGCGGGGGGGTACACCGGGGAGCTGTTTTTT

j_gene: TRBJ2-5
d_gene: TRBD2
abundance: .
v_gene: TRBV6-8
len: 15
CDR3aa: CASSAGDYYQQTQYF
CDR3nt: TGTGCCAGCAGTGCTGGGGACTACTACCAACAGACCCAGTACTTC

j_gene: TRBJ2-2
d_gene: TRBD2
abundance: .
v_gene: TRBV6-5
len: 17
CDR3aa: CASSYLTSGVYTGELFF
CDR3nt: TGTGCCAGCAGTTACTTAACTAGCGGGGTGTACACCGGGGAGCTGTTTTTT

j_gene: TRBJ2-3
d_gene: .
abundance: few
v_gene: TRBV6-1
len: 14
CDR3aa: CASSVRQGTDTQYF
CDR3nt: TGTGCCAGCAGTGTCCGGCAGGGGACAGATACGCAGTATTTT

j_gene: TRBJ2-1
d_gene: TRBD1
abundance: .
v_gene: TRBV27
len: 17
CDR3aa: CASSSTPRGLGYKEQFF
CDR3nt: TGTGCCAGCAGTTCCACCCCCAGGGGGCTTGGGTACAAAGAGCAGTTCTTC

j_gene: TRBJ1-1
d_gene: TRBD1
abundance: .
v_gene: TRBV6-5
len: 15
CDR3aa: CASSPRGRPYTEAFF
CDR3nt: TGTGCCAGCAGTCCCAGGGGGCGGCCGTACACTGAAGCTTTCTTT

j_gene: TRBJ2-3
d_gene: TRBD2
abundance: .
v_gene: TRBV12-3/TRBV12-4
len: 17
CDR3aa: CASSSRGTSGGLDTQYF
CDR3nt: TGTGCCAGCAGTTCCCGCGGGACTAGCGGGGGGTTGGATACGCAGTATTTT

j_gene: TRBJ2-1
d_gene: .
abundance: .
v_gene: TRBV7-9
len: 16
CDR3aa: CASSLRQGKPYNEQFF
CDR3nt: TGTGCCAGCAGCTTAAGGCAGGGGAAACCCTACAATGAGCAGTTCTTC

j_gene: TRBJ2-7
d_gene: .
abundance: many
v_gene: TRBV7-9
len: 15
CDR3aa: CASSRRDSFPYEQYF
CDR3nt: TGTGCCAGCAGCCGTCGGGACTCCTTTCCCTACGAGCAGTACTTC

j_gene: TRBJ1-1
d_gene: .
abundance: .
v_gene: TRBV24-1
len: 13
CDR3aa: CATSDGLNTEAFF
CDR3nt: TGTGCCACCAGTGATGGGTTAAACACTGAAGCTTTCTTT

j_gene: TRBJ1-6
d_gene: .
abundance: .
v_gene: TRBV10-2
len: 15
CDR3aa: CASSESNRVDSSLHF
CDR3nt: TGCGCCAGCAGTGAGTCAAACAGGGTGGATTCATCCCTCCACTTT

j_gene: TRBJ1-4
d_gene: .
abundance: few
v_gene: TRBV7-9
len: 14
CDR3aa: CASSPSTTNEKLFF
CDR3nt: TGTGCCAGCAGCCCTAGTACAACTAATGAAAAACTGTTTTTT

j_gene: TRBJ1-1
d_gene: TRBD1
abundance: few
v_gene: TRBV4-1
len: 13
CDR3aa: CASSQEMDRGAFF
CDR3nt: TGCGCCAGCAGCCAAGAGATGGACAGGGGCGCTTTCTTT